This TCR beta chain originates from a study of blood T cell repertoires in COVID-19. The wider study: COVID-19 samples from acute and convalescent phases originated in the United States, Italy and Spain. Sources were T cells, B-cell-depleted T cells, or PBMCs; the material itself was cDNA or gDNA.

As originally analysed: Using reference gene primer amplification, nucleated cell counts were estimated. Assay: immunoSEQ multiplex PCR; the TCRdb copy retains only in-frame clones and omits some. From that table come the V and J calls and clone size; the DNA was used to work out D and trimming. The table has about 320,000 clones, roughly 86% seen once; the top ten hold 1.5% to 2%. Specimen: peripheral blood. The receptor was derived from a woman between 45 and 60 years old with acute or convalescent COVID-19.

The CDR3: CASSVKPGQVTETQYF. In DNA, the CDR3 is TGCGCCAGCAGCGTAAAACCGGGACAGGTAACAGAGACCCAGTACTTC. J is TRBJ2-5 and V is TRBV5-1, with 8 bases aligning to TRBD1. J lost 4 bases, V lost 4 bases, and 12 bases had no gene match. The CDR3 runs to 16 residues. Germline V gives CDR1 SGHRS, CDR2 YFSETQ.